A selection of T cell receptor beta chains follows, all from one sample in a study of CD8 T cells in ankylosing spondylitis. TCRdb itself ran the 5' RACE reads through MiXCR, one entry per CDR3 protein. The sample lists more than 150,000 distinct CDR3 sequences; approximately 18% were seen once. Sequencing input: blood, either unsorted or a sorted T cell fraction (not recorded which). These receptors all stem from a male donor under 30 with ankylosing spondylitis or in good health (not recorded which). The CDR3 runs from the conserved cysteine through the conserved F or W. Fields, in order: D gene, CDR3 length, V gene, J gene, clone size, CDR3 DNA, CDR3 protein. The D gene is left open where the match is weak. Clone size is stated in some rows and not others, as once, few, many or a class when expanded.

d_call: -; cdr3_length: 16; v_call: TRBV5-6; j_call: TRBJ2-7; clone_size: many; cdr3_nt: TGTGCCAGCAGCTTGGAAGAGGGGCTCCTAACCTACGAGCAGTACTTC; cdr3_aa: CASSLEEGLLTYEQYF
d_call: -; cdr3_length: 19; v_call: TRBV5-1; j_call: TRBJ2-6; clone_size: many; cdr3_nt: TGCGCCAGCAGCTACTTCGCGAGGGGCTCTTCGAGCGGGGCCAACGTCCTGACTTTC; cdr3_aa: CASSYFARGSSSGANVLTF
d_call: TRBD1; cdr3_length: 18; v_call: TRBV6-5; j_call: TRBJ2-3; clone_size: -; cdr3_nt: TGTGCCAGCAGTTACTCTGATATGGGACAGGGGCACACAGATACGCAGTATTTT; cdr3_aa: CASSYSDMGQGHTDTQYF
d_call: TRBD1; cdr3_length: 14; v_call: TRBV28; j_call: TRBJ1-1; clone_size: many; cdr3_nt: TGTGCCAACAGGACAGGACCCTTGAACACTGAAGCTTTCTTT; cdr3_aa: CANRTGPLNTEAFF
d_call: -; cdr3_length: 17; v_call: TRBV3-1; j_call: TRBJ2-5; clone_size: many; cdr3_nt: TGTGCCAGCAGCCAAGACCCTGGGGGCGCGGGTTTTGGGACCCAGTACTTC; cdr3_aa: CASSQDPGGAGFGTQYF
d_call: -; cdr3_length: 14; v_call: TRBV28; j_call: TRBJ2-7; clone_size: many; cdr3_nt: TGTGCCAGCAGTTTAGCAGGGAATGTATACGAGCAGTACTTC; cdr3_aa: CASSLAGNVYEQYF
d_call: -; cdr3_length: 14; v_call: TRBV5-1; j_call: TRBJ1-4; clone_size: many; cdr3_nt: TGCGCCAGCAGCTACGGCACGGCTAATGAAAAACTGTTTTTT; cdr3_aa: CASSYGTANEKLFF
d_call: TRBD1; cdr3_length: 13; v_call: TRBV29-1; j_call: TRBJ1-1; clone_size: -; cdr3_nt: TGCAGCGCCCGGACAGGTATGAACACTGAAGCTTTCTTT; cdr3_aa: CSARTGMNTEAFF
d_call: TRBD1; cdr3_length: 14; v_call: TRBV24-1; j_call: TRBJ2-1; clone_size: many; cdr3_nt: TGTGCCACCAAATCGGACAGGGTGGGCAATGAGCAGTTCTTC; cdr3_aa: CATKSDRVGNEQFF
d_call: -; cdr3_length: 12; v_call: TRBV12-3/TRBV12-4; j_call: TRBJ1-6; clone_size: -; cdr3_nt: TGTGCCAGCAGCCCTCAAAAGTCACCCCTCCACTTT; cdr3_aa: CASSPQKSPLHF
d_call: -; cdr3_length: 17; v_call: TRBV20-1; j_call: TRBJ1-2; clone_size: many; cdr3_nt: TGCAGTGCCCCCTGGCTGGGGGGGCGTGATTTCAACTATGGCTACACCTTC; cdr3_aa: CSAPWLGGRDFNYGYTF
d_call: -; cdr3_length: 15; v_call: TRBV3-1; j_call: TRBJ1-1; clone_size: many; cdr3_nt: TGTGCCAGCAGCCAAATGGCCGGGGCCGGCGCTGAAGCTTTCTTT; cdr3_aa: CASSQMAGAGAEAFF
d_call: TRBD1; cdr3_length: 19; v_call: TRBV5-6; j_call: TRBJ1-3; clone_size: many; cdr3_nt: TGTGCCAGCAGCTTGTGGGGTAGGGGGCGCCGCGGCTCTGGAAACACCATATATTTT; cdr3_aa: CASSLWGRGRRGSGNTIYF
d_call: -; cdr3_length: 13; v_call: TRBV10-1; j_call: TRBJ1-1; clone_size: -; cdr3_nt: TGCGCCAGCAGTCCTTCCAGGGGCACTGAAGCTTTCTTT; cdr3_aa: CASSPSRGTEAFF
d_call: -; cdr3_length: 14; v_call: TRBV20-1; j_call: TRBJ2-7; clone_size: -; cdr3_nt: TGCAGTGCTAGAGAGGCGGCGCTTAGCTACGAGCAGTACTTC; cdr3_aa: CSAREAALSYEQYF
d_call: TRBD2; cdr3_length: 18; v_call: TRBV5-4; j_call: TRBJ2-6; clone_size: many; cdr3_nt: TGTGCCAGCAGCAATCGACTAGCGGGAGGGCCTGGGGCCAACGTCCTGACTTTC; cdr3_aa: CASSNRLAGGPGANVLTF
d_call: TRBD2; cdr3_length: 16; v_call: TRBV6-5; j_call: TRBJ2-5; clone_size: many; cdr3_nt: TGTGCCAGCAGTTACCCGGCGGGAGGGAACAGAGAGACCCAGTACTTC; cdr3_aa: CASSYPAGGNRETQYF
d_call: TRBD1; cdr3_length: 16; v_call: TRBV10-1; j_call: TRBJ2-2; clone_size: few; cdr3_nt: TGCGCCAGCAGTGATGGTAGGGGGCTGATCACCGGGGAGCTGTTTTTT; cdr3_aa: CASSDGRGLITGELFF
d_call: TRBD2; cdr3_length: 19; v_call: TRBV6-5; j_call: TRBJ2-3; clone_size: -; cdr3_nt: TGTGCCAGCAGTTACTCGGGACTAGCGGGAGGGCGGGGCACAGATACGCAGTATTTT; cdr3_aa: CASSYSGLAGGRGTDTQYF
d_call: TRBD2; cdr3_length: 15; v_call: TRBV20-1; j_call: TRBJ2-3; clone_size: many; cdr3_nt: TGCAGTGCTAGAGGGACTAGCCTTGATGCAGATACGCAGTATTTT; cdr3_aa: CSARGTSLDADTQYF
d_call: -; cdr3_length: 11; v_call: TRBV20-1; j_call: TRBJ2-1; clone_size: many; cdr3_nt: TGCAGTGCTAGTCTCCACAATGAGCAGTTCTTC; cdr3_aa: CSASLHNEQFF
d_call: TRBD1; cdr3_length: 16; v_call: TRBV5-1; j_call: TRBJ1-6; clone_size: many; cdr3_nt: TGCGCCAGCAGCCATAATCATGGGACAGCGAATTCACCCCTCCACTTT; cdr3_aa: CASSHNHGTANSPLHF
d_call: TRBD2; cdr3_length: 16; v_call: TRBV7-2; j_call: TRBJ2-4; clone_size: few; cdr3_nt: TGTGCCAGCAGCTTAGGGGGGGGGAACTCCAAAAACATTCAGTACTTC; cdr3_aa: CASSLGGGNSKNIQYF
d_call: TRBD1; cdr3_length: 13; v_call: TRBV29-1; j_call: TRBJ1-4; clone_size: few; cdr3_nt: TGCAGCGCTTCGGACAGGTCGAATGAAAAACTGTTTTTT; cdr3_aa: CSASDRSNEKLFF
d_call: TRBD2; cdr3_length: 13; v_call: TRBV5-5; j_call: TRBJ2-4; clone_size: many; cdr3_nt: TGTGCCAGCAGCTTTGCGGGGGGGAACATTCAGTACTTC; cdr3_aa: CASSFAGGNIQYF
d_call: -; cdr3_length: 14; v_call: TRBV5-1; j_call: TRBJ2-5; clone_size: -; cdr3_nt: TGCGCCAGCAGCGCGGGACTTACGGCGGAGACCCAGTACTTC; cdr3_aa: CASSAGLTAETQYF
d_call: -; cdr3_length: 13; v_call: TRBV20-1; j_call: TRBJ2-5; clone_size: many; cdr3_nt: TGCAGTGCTAGAGCAGGGTACCAAGAGACCCAGTACTTC; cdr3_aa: CSARAGYQETQYF
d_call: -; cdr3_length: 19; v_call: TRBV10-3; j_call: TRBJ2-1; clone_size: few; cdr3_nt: TGTGCCATCAGATTCGGACAGGGGGTGACTAGCGGGACGGCACATGAGCAGTTCTTC; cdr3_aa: CAIRFGQGVTSGTAHEQFF
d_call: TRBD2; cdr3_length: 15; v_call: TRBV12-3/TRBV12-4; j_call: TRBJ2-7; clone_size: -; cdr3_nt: TGTGCCAGCAGGACCGGACTAGCGGGACCCTACGAGCAGTACTTC; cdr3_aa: CASRTGLAGPYEQYF
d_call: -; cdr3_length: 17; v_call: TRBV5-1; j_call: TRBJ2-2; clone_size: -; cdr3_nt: TGCGCCAGCAGCTCGCCGCAGGGAGATGCGAACACCGGGGAGCTGTTTTTT; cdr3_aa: CASSSPQGDANTGELFF
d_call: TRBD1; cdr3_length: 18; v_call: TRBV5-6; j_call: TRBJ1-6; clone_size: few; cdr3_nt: TGTGCCAGCAGCCAAGGACAGGTCGGGTTGGGTAATAATTCACCCCTCCACTTT; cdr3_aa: CASSQGQVGLGNNSPLHF
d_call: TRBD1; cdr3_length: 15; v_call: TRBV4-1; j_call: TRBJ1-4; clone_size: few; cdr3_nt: TGCGCCAGCAGCCAAGACGGACAGGGGGAGGAAAAACTGTTTTTT; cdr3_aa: CASSQDGQGEEKLFF
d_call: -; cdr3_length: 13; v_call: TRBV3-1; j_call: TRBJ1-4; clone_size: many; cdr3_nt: TGTGCCAGCAGCCCCAGGGTTGGCGAAAAACTGTTTTTT; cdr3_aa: CASSPRVGEKLFF
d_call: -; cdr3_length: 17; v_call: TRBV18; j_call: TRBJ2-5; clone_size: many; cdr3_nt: TGTGCCAGCTCACCACCGAGGACGGGACCGCCGGAGAGAACCCAGTACTTC; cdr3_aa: CASSPPRTGPPERTQYF
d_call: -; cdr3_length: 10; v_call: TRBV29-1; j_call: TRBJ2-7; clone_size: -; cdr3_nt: TGCAGCGTTGGGTCGGACGAGCAGTACTTC; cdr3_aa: CSVGSDEQYF
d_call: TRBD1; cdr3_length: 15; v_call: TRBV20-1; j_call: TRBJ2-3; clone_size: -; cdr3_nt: TGCAGTGCTAATATCGGGACAGGGGTGGGAGATACGCAGTATTTT; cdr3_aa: CSANIGTGVGDTQYF
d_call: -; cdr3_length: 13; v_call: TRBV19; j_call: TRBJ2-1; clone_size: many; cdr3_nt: TGTGCCAGTCTCCAGAAGAGGGGCAATGAGCAGTTCTTC; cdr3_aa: CASLQKRGNEQFF
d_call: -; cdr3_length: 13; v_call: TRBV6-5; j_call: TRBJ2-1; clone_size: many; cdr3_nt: TGTGCCAGCAGTACTGGGACACCCCTTGAGCAGTTCTTC; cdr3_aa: CASSTGTPLEQFF
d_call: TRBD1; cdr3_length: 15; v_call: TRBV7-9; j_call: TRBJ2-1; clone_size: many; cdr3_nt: TGTGCCAGCAGCGAACCCGGGACAGTAAACAATGAGCAGTTCTTC; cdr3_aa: CASSEPGTVNNEQFF
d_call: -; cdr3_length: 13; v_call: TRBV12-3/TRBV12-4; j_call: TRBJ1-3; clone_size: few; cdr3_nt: TGTGCCAGCTCGGAACAGGGCCCCGGCACCATATATTTT; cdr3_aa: CASSEQGPGTIYF
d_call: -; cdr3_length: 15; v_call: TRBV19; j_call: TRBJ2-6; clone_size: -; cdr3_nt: TGTGCCAGTAGTAAGGTCAGGGTTGGGGCCAACGTCCTGACTTTC; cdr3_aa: CASSKVRVGANVLTF
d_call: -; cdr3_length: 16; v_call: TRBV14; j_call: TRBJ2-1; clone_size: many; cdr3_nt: TGTGCCAGCACAAGTGTGGGCCCGGCTACTTACAATGAGCAGTTCTTC; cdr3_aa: CASTSVGPATYNEQFF